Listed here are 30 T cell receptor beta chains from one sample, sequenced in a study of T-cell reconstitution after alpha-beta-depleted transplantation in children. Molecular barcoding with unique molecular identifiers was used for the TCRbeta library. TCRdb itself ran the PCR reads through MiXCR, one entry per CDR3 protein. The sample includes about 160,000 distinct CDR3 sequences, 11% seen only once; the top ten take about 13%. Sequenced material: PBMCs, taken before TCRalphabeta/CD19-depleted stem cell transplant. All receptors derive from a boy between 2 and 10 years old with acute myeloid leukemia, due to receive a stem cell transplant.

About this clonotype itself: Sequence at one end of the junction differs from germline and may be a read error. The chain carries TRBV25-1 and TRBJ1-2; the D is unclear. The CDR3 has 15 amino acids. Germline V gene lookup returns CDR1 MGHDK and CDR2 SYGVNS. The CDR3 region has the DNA TGTGCCAGCAGTGAGACCGTGAAAATTTCCTATGGCCACACCTTC. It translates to CASSETVKISYGHTF.

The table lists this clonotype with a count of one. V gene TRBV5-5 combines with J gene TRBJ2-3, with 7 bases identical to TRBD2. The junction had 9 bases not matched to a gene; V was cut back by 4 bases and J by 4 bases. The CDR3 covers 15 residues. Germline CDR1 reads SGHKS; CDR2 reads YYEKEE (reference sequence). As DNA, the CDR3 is TGTGCCAGCAGCCTGGGGGGGATTCATGCAGATACGCAGTATTTT. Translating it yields CASSLGGIHADTQYF.

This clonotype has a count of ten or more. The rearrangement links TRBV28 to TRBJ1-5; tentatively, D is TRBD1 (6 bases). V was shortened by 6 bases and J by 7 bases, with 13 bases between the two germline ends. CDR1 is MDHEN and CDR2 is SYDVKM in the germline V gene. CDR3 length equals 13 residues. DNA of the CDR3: TGTGCCAGCAGCGCAGGGGAAGGACAGCCCCAGCATTTT. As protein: CASSAGEGQPQHF.

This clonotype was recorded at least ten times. DNA of the CDR3: TGCAGTGCGGTCCCTAGCGGGAGTATCTACGAGCAGTACTTC. Translated, it gives CSAVPSGSIYEQYF. The rearrangement joins TRBV20-1 to TRBJ2-7; 10 nucleotides match TRBD2. CDR3 size: 14 residues. Germline V gene sequence: CDR1 DFQATT, CDR2 SNEGSKA (reference sequence). V lost 6 bases to trimming and J lost 3 bases; unmatched junction nucleotides: 8.

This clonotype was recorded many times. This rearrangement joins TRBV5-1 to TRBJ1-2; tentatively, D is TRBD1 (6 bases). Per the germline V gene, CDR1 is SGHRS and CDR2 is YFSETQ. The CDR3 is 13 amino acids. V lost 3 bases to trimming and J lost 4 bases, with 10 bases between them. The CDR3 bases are TGCGCCAGCAGCTCAATAGGGGGCTATGGCTACACCTTC. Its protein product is CASSSIGGYGYTF.

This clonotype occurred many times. The CDR3 DNA is TGCAGCGTTGAAAGACCGGATCACTCTGGGGCCAACGTCCTGACTTTC. Translation: CSVERPDHSGANVLTF. V is TRBV29-1 and J is TRBJ2-6; unclear D gene. Germline CDR1 is SQVTM and CDR2 is ANQGSEA. The CDR3 is made up of 16 amino acids. With 2 bases removed from V and 0 bases from J, the gap between germline ends came to 11 bases.

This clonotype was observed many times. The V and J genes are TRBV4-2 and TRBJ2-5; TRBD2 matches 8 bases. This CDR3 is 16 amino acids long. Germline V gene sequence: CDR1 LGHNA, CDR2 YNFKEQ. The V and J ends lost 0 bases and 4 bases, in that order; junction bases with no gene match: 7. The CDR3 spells CASSQESGGAGETQYF. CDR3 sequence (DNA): TGTGCCAGCAGCCAAGAATCCGGGGGGGCCGGAGAGACCCAGTACTTC.

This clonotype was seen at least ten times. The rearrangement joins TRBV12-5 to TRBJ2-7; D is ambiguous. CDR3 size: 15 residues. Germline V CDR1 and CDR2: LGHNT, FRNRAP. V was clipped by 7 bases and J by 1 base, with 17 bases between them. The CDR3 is CASASIPQRSYEQYV. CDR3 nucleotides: TGTGCTAGTGCTTCGATCCCTCAAAGGTCCTACGAGCAGTACGTC.

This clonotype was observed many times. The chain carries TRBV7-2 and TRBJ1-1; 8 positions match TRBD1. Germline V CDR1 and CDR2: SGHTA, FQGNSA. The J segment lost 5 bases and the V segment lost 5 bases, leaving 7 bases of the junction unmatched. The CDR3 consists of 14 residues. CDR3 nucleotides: TGTGCCAGCAGCCCATACGGACAGGGTACTGAAGCTTTCTTT. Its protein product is CASSPYGQGTEAFF.

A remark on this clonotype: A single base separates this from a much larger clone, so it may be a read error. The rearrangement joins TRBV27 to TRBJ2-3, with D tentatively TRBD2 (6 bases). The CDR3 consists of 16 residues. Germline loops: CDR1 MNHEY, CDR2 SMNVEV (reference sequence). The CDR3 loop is CAGSLWGLSSTDTQYF. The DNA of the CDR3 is TGTGCCGGCAGTTTATGGGGACTGTCTAGCACAGATACGCAGTATTTT.

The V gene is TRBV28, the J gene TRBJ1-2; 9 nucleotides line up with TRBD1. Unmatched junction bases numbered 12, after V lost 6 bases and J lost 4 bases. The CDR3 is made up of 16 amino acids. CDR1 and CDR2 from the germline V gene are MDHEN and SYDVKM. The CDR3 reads CASSLGGTGYGYGYTF. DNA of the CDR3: TGTGCCAGCAGCCTAGGGGGGACAGGGTATGGCTATGGCTACACCTTC.

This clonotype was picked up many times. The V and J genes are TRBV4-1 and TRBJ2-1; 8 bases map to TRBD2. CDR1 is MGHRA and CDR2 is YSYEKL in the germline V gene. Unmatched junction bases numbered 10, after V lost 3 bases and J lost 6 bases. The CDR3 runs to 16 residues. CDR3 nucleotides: TGCGCCAGCAGCCACGGCGGAGTAGCGGGACTCAATGAGCAGTTCTTC. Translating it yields CASSHGGVAGLNEQFF.

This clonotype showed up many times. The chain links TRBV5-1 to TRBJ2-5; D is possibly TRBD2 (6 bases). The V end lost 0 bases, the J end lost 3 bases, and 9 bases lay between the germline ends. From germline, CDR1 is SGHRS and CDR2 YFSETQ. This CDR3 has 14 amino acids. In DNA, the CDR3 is TGCGCCAGCAGCTTGGACACGGGGGAAGAGACCCAGTACTTC. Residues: CASSLDTGEETQYF.

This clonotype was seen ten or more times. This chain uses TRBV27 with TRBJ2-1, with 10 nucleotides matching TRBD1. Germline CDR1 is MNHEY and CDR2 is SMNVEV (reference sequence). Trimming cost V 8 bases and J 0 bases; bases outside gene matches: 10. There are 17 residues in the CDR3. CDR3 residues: CASSDRGAYSSYNEQFF. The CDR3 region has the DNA TGTGCCAGCTCGGACAGGGGGGCCTATAGCTCCTACAATGAGCAGTTCTTC.

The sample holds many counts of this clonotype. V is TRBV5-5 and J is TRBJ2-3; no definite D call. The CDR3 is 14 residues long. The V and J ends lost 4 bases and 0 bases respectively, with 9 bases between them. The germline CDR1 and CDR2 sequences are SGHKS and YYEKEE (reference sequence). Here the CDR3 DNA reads TGTGCCAGCAGCGCCCGGGCCAGCACAGATACGCAGTATTTT. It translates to CASSARASTDTQYF. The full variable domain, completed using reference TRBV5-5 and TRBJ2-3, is DAGVTQSPTHLIKTRGQQVTLRCSPISGHKSVSWYQQVLGQGPQFIFQYYEKEERGRGNFPDRFSARQFPNYSSELNVNALLLGDSALYLCASSARASTDTQYFGPGTRLTVL.

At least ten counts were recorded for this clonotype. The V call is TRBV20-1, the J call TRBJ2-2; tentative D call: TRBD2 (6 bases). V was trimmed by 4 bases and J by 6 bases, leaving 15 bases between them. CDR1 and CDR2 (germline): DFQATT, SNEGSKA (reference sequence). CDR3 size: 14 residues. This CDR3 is CSATEGSVSGELFF. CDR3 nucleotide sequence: TGCAGTGCTACGGAGGGGTCGGTTTCCGGGGAGCTGTTTTTT.

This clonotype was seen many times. The CDR3 sequence: CASSRRDFSRTSGNEQFF. DNA of the CDR3: TGTGCCAGCAGTAGGCGCGATTTCAGCAGGACTAGCGGGAATGAGCAGTTCTTC. The chain carries TRBV7-2 and TRBJ2-1, with TRBD2 matching over 11 bases. From germline, CDR1 is SGHTA and CDR2 FQGNSA. J lost 7 bases, V lost 6 bases, and 17 bases had no gene match. This CDR3 is built from 18 residues.

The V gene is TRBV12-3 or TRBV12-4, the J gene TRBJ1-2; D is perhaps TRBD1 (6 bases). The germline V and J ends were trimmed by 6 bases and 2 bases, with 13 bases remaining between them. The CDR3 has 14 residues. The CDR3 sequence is CASRETGWNYGYTF. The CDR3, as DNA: TGTGCCAGCAGAGAGACAGGATGGAACTATGGCTACACCTTC.

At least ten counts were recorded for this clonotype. The CDR3 DNA follows: TGTGCCAGCAGCCAAGCCAGAGGGGGCAGGGGGCATGGCTACACCTTC. Translation: CASSQARGGRGHGYTF. J is TRBJ1-2 and V is TRBV4-2, with 8 bases fitting TRBD1. CDR3 length equals 16 residues. After removal of 1 base from V and 6 bases from J, the junction contained 10 bases not matched to a gene. CDR1 and CDR2 (germline): LGHNA, YNFKEQ.

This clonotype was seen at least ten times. The CDR3 bases are TGCAGTGCTAGAGATCTGCGCATGAACACTGAAGCTTTCTTT. It yields the protein CSARDLRMNTEAFF. The chain carries TRBV20-1 and TRBJ1-1; D not resolved. This CDR3 region has 14 residues. V lost 0 bases, J lost 0 bases, and 8 bases lay in between. Germline V lookup: CDR1 DFQATT, CDR2 SNEGSKA (reference sequence).

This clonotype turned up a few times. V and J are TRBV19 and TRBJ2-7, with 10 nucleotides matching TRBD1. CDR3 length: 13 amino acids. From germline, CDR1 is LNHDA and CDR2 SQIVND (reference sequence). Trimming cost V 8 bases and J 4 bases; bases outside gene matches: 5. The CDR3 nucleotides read TGTGCCAGTGCGGGACAGGGGTGGTACGAGCAGTACTTC. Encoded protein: CASAGQGWYEQYF.

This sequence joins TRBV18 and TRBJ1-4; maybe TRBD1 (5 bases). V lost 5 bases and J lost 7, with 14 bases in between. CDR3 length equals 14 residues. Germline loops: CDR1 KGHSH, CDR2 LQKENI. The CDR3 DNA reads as TGTGCCAGCTCAAGGAACCCTAGGGGTGAAAAACTGTTTTTT. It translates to CASSRNPRGEKLFF. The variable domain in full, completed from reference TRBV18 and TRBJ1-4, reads NAGVMQNPRHLVRRRGQEARLRCSPMKGHSHVYWYRQLPEEGLKFMVYLQKENIIDESGMPKERFSAEFPKEGPSILRIQQVVRGDSAAYFCASSRNPRGEKLFFGSGTQLSVL.

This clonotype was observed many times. The CDR3 coding sequence is TGTGCCAGCAGCCATCATAAGCTCCTAGCGGGAGATGCCACCGGGGAGCTGTTTTTT. As protein: CASSHHKLLAGDATGELFF. The chain joins TRBV7-8 to TRBJ2-2; 10 bases are shared with TRBD2. Trimming cost V 5 bases and J 4 bases; bases outside gene matches: 16. The CDR3 totals 19 residues. The germline CDR1 and CDR2 sequences are SGHVS and FQNEAQ.

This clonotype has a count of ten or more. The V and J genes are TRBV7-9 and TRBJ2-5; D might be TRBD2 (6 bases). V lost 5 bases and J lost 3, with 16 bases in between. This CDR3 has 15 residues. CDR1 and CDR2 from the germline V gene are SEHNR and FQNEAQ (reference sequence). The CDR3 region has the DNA TGTGCCAGCAGCGCCCCGGCGGGACTCAAAGAGACCCAGTACTTC. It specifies CASSAPAGLKETQYF.

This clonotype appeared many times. CDR3 sequence: CASSQNLETRYNEQFF. The CDR3 region has the DNA TGTGCCAGCAGCCAAAACCTAGAAACTAGGTACAATGAGCAGTTCTTC. The chain has TRBV3-1 and TRBJ2-1; TRBD2 might be the D (5 bases). Deletions cut 2 bases from V and 4 bases from J, with 15 bases between. CDR1 and CDR2 from the germline V gene are LGHDT and YNNKEL (reference sequence). This CDR3 region has 16 residues.

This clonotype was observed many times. CDR3 DNA sequence: TGCGCCAGCAGCAAACCCGTGATGGTCCAAAATGAAAAACTGTTTTTT. This codes for CASSKPVMVQNEKLFF. The chain combines TRBV4-1 with TRBJ1-4; no firm D call. V was cut by 5 bases and J by 5 bases, with 18 bases left in between. The germline gives CDR1 MGHRA, CDR2 YSYEKL. This CDR3 is 16 amino acids long.

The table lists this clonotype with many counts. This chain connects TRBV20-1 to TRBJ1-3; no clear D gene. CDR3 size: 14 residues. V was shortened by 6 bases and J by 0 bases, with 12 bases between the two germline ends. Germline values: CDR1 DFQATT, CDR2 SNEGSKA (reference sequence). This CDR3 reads CSAQSIGSGNTIYF. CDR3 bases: TGCAGTGCCCAGTCCATCGGCTCTGGAAACACCATATATTTT.

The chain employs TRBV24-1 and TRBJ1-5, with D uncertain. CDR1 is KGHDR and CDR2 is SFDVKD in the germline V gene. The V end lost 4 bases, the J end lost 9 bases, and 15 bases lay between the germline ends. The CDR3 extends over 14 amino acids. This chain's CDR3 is CATSDNDLLRPQHF. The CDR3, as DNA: TGTGCCACCAGTGACAATGACTTGTTGAGGCCCCAGCATTTT.

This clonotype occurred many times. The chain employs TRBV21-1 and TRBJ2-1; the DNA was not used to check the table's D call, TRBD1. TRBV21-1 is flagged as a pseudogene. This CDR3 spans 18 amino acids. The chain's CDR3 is CASSRKGNRNSSYNEQFF. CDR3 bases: TGTGCCAGCAGCCGAAAAGGTAACAGGAACAGCTCCTACAATGAGCAGTTCTTC.

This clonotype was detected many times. This CDR3 is CASSRGVINEQFF. The DNA of the CDR3 is TGTGCCAGCAGCCGTGGAGTAATTAATGAGCAGTTCTTC. This chain joins TRBV11-2 and TRBJ2-1, with D unclear. The CDR3 extends over 13 amino acids. The V end lost 5 bases, the J end lost 7 bases, and 12 bases lay between the germline ends. Germline values: CDR1 SGHAT, CDR2 FQNNGV.